This T cell receptor beta chain was observed in a study of CD8 T cells in Susac syndrome. Reverse transcription of roughly 0.5 to 1 ug RNA was carried out with random hexamers. TCRdb independently ran MiXCR on the immunoSEQ multiplex PCR reads; one entry per CDR3 protein. The sample consists of 50,000 to 55,000 distinct CDR3 sequences, more than 85% of them appearing once. Sequenced: CD8+ T cells from PBMCs. This receptor was taken from a human donor with Susac syndrome.

The CDR3, as DNA: TGTGCCAGCAGCGGGGACTTCTATGGCTACACCTTC. This sequence encodes CASSGDFYGYTF. The chain has TRBV9 and TRBJ1-2; TRBD1 is a possible D gene (5 bases). Germline V gene data show CDR1 as SGDLS and CDR2 as YYNGEE. The ends were cut back, 3 bases at V and 4 bases at J, with 7 bases in the middle. The CDR3 consists of 12 residues.